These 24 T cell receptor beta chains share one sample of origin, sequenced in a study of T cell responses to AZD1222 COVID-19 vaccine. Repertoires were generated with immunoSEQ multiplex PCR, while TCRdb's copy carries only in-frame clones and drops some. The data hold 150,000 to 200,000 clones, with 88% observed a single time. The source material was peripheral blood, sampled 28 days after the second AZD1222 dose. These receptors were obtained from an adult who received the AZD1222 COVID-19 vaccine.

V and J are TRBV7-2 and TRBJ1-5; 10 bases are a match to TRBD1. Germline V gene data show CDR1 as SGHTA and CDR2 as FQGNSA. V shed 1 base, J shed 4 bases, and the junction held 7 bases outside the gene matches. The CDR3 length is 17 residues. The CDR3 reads CASSLDLWTGGNQPQHF. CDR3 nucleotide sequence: TGTGCCAGCAGCTTAGACCTCTGGACAGGGGGAAATCAGCCCCAGCATTTT.

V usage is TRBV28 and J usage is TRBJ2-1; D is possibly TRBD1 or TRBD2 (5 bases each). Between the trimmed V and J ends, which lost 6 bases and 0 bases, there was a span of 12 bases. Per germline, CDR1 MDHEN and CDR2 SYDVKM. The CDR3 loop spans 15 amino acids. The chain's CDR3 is CASRRGLSSYNEQFF. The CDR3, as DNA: TGTGCCAGCAGGAGGGGCCTAAGCTCCTACAATGAGCAGTTCTTC. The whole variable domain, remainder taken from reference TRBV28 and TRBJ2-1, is DVKVTQSSRYLVKRTGEKVFLECVQDMDHENMFWYRQDPGLGLRLIYFSYDVKMKEKGDIPEGYSVSREKKERFSLILESASTNQTSMYLCASRRGLSSYNEQFFGPGTRLTVL.

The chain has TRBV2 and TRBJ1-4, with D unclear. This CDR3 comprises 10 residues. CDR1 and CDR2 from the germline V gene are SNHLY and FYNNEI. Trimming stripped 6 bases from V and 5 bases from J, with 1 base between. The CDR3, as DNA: TGTGCCAGCAGCAATGAAAAACTGTTTTTT. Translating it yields CASSNEKLFF.

The CDR3 region is CASTDRETQYF. As DNA, the CDR3 is TGTGCCAGCACCGACAGAGAGACCCAGTACTTC. The chain joins TRBV2 to TRBJ2-5; tentatively, D is TRBD1 (5 bases). This CDR3 contains 11 residues. Germline CDR1 and CDR2: SNHLY and FYNNEI. Trimming cost V 7 bases and J 4 bases, with 7 bases left between them.

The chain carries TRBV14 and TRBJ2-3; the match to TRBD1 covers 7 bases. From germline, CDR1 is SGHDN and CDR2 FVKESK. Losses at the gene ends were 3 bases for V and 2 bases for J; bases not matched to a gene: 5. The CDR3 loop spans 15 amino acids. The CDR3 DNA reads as TGTGCCAGCAGCCAGTTGACAGGGTCCACAGATACGCAGTATTTT. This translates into CASSQLTGSTDTQYF.

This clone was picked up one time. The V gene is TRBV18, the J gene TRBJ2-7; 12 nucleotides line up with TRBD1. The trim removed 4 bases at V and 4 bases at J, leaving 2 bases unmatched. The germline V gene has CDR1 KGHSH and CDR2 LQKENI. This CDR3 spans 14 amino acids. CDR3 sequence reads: CASSLGQGAYEQYF. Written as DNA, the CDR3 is TGTGCCAGCTCACTGGGACAGGGGGCTTACGAGCAGTACTTC.

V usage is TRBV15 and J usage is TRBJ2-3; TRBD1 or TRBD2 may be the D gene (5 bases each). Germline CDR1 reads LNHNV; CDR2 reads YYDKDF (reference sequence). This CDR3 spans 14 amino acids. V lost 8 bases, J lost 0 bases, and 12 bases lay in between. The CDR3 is CATQRDGSTDTQYF. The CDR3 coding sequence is TGTGCCACCCAAAGGGACGGAAGCACAGATACGCAGTATTTT.

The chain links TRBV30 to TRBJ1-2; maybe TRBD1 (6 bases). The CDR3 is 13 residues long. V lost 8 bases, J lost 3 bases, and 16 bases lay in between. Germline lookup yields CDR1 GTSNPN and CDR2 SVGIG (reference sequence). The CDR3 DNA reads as TGTGCCAGCCGGGACACCCTCTACTATGGCTACACCTTC. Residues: CASRDTLYYGYTF.

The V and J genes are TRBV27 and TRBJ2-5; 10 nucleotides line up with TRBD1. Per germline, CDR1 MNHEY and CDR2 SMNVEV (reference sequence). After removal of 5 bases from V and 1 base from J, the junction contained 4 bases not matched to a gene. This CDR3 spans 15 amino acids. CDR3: CASSLRTGGQETQYF. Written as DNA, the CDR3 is TGTGCCAGCAGTCTGCGGACAGGGGGCCAAGAGACCCAGTACTTC.

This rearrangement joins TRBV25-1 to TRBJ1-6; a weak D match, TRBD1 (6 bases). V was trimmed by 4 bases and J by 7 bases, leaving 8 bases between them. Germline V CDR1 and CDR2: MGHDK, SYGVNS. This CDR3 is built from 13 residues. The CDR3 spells CASSVQGNSPLHF. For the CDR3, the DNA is TGTGCCAGCAGTGTACAGGGAAATTCACCCCTCCACTTT. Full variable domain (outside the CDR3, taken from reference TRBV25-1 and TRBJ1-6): EADIYQTPRYLVIGTGKKITLECSQTMGHDKMYWYQQDPGMELHLIHYSYGVNSTEKGDLSSESTVSRIRTEHFPLTLESARPSHTSQYLCASSVQGNSPLHFGNGTRLTVT.

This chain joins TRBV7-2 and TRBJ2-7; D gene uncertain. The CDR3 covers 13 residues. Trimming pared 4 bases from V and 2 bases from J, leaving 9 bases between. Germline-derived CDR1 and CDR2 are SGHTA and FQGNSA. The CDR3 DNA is TGTGCCAGCAGCTCCTTGACAACCTACGAGCAGTACTTC. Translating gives CASSSLTTYEQYF.

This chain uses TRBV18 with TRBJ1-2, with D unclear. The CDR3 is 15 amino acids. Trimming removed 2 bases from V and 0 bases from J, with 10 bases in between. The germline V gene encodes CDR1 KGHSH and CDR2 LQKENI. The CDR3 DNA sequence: TGTGCCAGCTCACCAGGCAGTACCTCTAACTATGGCTACACCTTC. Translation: CASSPGSTSNYGYTF.

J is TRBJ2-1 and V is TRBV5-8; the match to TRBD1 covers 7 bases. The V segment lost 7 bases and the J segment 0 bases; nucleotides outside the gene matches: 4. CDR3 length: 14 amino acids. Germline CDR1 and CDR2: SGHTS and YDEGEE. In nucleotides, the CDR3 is TGTGCCAGCGTACAGGGGTTCTCCTACAATGAGCAGTTCTTC. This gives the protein CASVQGFSYNEQFF.

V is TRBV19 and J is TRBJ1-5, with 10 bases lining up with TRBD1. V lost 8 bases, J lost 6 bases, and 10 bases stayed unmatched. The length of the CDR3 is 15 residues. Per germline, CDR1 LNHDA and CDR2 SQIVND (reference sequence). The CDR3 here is CASGTRDRGIQPQHF. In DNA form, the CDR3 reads TGTGCCAGTGGTACGCGGGACAGGGGAATTCAGCCCCAGCATTTT.

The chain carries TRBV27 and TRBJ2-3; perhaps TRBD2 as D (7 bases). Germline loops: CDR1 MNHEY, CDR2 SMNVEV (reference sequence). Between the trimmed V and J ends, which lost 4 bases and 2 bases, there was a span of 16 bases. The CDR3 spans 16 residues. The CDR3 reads CASSSGGGGYTDTQYF. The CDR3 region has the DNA TGTGCCAGCAGTTCGGGGGGCGGGGGTTACACAGATACGCAGTATTTT.

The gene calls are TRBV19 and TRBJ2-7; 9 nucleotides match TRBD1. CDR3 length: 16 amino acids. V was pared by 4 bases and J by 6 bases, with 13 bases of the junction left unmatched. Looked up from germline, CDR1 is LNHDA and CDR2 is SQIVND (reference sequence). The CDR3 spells CASSRDRVSSEREQYF. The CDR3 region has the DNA TGTGCCAGTAGTAGGGACAGGGTCTCCTCGGAGCGCGAGCAGTACTTC.

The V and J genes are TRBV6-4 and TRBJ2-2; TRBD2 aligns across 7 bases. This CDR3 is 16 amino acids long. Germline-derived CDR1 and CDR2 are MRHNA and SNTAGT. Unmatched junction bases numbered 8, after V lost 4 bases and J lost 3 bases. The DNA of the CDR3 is TGTGCCAGCAGTGCTCAAGGGACTATATACACCGGGGAGCTGTTTTTT. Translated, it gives CASSAQGTIYTGELFF.

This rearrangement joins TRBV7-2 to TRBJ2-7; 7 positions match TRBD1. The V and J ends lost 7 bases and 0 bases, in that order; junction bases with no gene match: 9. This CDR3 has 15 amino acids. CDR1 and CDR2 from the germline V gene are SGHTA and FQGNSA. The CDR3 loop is CASTELGQSSYEQYF. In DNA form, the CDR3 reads TGTGCCAGCACCGAACTGGGACAGAGCTCCTACGAGCAGTACTTC. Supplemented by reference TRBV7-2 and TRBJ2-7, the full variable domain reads GAGVSQSPSNKVTEKGKDVELRCDPISGHTALYWYRQSLGQGLEFLIYFQGNSAPDKSGLPSDRFSAERTGGSVSTLTIQRTQQEDSAVYLCASTELGQSSYEQYFGPGTRLTVT.

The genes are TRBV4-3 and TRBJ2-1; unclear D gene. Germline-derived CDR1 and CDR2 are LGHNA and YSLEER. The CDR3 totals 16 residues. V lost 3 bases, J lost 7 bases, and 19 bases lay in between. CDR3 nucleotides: TGCGCCAGCAGCCACCAAGTTGATTTCAGTGGGAATGAGCAGTTCTTC. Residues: CASSHQVDFSGNEQFF.

CDR3 nucleotide sequence: TGTGCCAGTAAAGGGGTAGCGGGAGTAGGCGAGCAGTACTTC. Translation: CASKGVAGVGEQYF. J is TRBJ2-7 and V is TRBV19, with 9 positions matching TRBD2. The germline CDR1 and CDR2 sequences are LNHDA and SQIVND (reference sequence). Unmatched junction bases numbered 10, after V lost 7 bases and J lost 6 bases. This CDR3 is 14 amino acids long.

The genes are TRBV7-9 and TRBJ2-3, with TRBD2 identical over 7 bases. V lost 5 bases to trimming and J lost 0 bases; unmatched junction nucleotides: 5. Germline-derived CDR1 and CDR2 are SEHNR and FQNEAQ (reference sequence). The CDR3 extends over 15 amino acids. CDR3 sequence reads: CASSQWGGSTDTQYF. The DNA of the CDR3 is TGTGCCAGCAGCCAATGGGGGGGAAGCACAGATACGCAGTATTTT.

The chain's CDR3 is CASSQDTRGKLFF. The CDR3 DNA reads as TGTGCCAGCAGCCAAGACACGAGGGGAAAACTGTTTTTT. The V and J genes are TRBV3-1 (or the pseudogene TRBV3-2) and TRBJ1-4; D may be TRBD1 (5 bases). Germline loops: CDR1 LGHDT, CDR2 YNNKEL (reference sequence). V gave up 0 bases and J gave up 10 bases, with 9 bases separating them. CDR3 length: 13 residues.

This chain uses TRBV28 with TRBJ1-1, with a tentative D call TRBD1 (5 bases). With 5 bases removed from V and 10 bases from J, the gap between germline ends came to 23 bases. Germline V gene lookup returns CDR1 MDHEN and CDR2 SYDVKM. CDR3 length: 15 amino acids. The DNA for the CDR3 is TGTGCCAGCAGTCCCCCAGGAGGGGCGAGACTGGTAGCTTTCTTT. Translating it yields CASSPPGGARLVAFF.

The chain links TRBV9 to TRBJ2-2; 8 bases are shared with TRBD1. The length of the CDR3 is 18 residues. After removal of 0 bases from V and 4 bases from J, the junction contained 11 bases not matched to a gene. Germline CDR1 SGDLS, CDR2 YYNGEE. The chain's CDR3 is CASSVDPRTGWSTGELFF. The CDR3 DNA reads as TGTGCCAGCAGCGTAGACCCTCGGACAGGGTGGAGCACCGGGGAGCTGTTTTTT.